This T cell receptor (beta chain) was recovered during a study of cytomegalovirus exposure and HLA in healthy donors. Overall study findings and caveats: About 180 TCR beta chains were listed as cytomegalovirus-associated. Later work found that TCR association rates differed between HLA loci; DRB1 had the most and HLA-C the fewest. HLA alleles were associated with 17,000 or so TCR beta sequences in a later analysis at 0.05 false discovery rate.

Both 60 Vbeta primers and 13 Jbeta primers went into the PCR. Clones were read by immunoSEQ multiplex PCR, and TCRdb kept only the in-frame ones, dropping some. This sample contains 200,000 to 250,000 clones. This CDR3 comprises 18 residues. Trimming took 7 bases from V and 0 from J, leaving 19 bases between them. Germline values: CDR1 LNHDA, CDR2 SQIVND (reference sequence). Regarding this clone: Its target is not known.

This receptor was obtained from a woman in her 30s in good health and CMV-seropositive. The chain has TRBV19 and TRBJ2-6; TRBD1 is a possible D gene (5 bases). Source material: PBMCs. CDR3 protein: CASTPWLGRDSGANVLTF. The CDR3 DNA sequence: TGTGCCAGTACCCCTTGGTTGGGCAGGGACTCTGGGGCCAACGTCCTGACTTTC.